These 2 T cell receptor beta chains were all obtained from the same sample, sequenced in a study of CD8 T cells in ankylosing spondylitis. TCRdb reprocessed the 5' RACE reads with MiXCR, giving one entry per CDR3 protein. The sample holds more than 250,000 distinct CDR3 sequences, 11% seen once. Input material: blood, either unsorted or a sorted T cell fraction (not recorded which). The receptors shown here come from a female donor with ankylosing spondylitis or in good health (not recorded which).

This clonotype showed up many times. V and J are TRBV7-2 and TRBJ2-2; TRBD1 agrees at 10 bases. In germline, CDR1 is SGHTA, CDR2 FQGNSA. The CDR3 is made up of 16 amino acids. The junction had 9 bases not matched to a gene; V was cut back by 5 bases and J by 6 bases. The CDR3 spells CASSLRDRGEAGELFF. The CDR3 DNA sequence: TGTGCCAGCAGCCTAAGGGACAGGGGAGAGGCCGGGGAGCTGTTTTTT.

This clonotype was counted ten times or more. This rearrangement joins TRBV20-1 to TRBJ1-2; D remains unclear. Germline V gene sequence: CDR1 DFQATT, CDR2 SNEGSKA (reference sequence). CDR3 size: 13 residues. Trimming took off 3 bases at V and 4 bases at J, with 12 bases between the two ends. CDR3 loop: CSASPAGSYGYTF. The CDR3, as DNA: TGCAGTGCTAGCCCGGCAGGCTCCTATGGCTACACCTTC.